The clone carrying this T cell receptor beta chain appeared once. Enrollees, roughly 18 to 90 years old, lived in fewer than 25 US areas. Membership in each cohort depended on participant-reported clinical history. Germline assignment: CDR1 SEHNR and CDR2 FQNEAQ (reference sequence). The CDR3 is made up of 15 amino acids. V shed 3 bases and J 6 bases; nucleotides not matched to a gene: 7. The data belong to a study of blood T cell repertoires in COVID-19. On the study more broadly: The United States, Italy and Spain supplied acute and convalescent COVID-19 samples.

Under the authors' procedure: The assay estimated nucleated cells by amplifying reference gene primers. The repertoire was sequenced with immunoSEQ multiplex PCR; TCRdb's copy has only in-frame clones and lacks some. The DNA was the basis for D and trimming; V, J and clone size are from that table. The sample lists 200,000 to 250,000 clones, 70% to 90% occurring once. The chain is built from TRBV7-9 and TRBJ2-3; TRBD2 matches at 9 bases. The specimen was PBMCs or T cells enriched from blood (not recorded which). This receptor was obtained from a young man who had recovered from COVID-19. CDR3 protein: CASSFGGRAGDTQYF. CDR3 sequence (DNA): TGTGCCAGCAGCTTCGGCGGGAGGGCGGGGGATACGCAGTATTTT.